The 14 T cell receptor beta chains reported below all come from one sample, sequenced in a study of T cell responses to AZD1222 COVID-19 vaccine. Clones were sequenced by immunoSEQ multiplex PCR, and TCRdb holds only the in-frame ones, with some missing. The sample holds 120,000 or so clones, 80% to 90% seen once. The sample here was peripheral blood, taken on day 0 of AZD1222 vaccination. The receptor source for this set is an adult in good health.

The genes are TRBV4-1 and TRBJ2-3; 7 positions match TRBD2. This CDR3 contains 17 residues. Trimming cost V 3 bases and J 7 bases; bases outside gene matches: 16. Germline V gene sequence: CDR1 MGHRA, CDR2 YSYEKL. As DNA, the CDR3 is TGCGCCAGCAGCCAGGTCATGGCGGGAGTCCCGAAGTATACGCAGTATTTT. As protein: CASSQVMAGVPKYTQYF.

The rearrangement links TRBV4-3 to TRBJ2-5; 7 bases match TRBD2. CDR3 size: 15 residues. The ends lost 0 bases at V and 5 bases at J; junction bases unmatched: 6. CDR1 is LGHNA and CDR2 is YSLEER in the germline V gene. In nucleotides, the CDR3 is TGCGCCAGCAGCCAAGATCGGCGGGAGTGGGAGACCCAGTACTTC. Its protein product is CASSQDRREWETQYF.

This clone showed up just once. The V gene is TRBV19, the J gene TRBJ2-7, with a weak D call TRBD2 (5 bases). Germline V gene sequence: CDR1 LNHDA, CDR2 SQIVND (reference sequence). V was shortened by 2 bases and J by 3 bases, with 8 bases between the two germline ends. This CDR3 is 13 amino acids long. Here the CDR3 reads CASSITGIYEQYF. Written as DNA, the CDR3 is TGTGCCAGTAGTATAACGGGGATCTACGAGCAGTACTTC.

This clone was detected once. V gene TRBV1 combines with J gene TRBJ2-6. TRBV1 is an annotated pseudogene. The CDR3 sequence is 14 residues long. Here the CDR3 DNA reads TGCACCAGCAGCCATACCTCTGGGGCCAACGTCCTGACTTTC. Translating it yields CTSSHTSGANVLTF.

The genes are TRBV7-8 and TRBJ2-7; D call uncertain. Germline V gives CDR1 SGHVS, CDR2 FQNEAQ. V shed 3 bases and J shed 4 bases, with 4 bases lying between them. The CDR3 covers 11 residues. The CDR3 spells CASSLEYEQYF. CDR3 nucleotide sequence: TGTGCCAGCAGCTTGGAGTACGAGCAGTACTTC.

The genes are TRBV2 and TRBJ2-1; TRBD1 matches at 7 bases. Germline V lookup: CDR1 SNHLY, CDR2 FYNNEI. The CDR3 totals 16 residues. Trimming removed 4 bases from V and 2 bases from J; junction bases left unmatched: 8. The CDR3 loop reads CASSVTEGGTYNEQFF. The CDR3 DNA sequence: TGTGCCAGCAGTGTCACGGAAGGGGGCACCTACAATGAGCAGTTCTTC.

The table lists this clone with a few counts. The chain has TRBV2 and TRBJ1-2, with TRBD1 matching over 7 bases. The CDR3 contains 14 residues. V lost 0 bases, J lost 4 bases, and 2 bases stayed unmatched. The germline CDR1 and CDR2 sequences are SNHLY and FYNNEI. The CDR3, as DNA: TGTGCCAGCAGTGAAGCAGGGACAGTCTATGGCTACACCTTC. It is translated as CASSEAGTVYGYTF.

CDR3 sequence: CASSSQESGGRDEQFF. Here the CDR3 DNA reads TGTGCCAGCTCATCACAAGAGAGCGGGGGCCGGGATGAGCAGTTCTTC. The chain carries TRBV18 and TRBJ2-1; TRBD2 agrees at 8 bases. The V and J ends lost 5 bases and 8 bases, in that order; junction bases with no gene match: 14. The V gene's germline CDR1 is KGHSH and CDR2 LQKENI. The CDR3 runs to 16 residues.

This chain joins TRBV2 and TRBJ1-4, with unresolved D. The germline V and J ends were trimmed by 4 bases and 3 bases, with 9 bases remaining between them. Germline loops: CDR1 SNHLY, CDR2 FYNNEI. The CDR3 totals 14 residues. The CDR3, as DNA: TGTGCCAGCAGTGTCCGGTTCCCTAATGAAAAACTGTTTTTT. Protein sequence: CASSVRFPNEKLFF.

CDR3 coding DNA: TGTGCCGCGGCTGGGGGGACGGAGACCCAGTACTTC. Translating it yields CAAAGGTETQYF. The chain couples TRBV25-1 to TRBJ2-5; D possibly corresponds to TRBD2 (6 bases). The CDR3 contains 12 residues. The germline V and J ends were trimmed by 11 bases and 5 bases, with 15 bases remaining between them. Looked up from germline, CDR1 is MGHDK and CDR2 is SYGVNS.

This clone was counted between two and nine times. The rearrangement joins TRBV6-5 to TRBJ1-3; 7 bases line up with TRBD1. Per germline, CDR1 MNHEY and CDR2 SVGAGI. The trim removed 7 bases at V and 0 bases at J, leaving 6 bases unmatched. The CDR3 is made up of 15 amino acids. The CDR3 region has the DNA TGTGCCAGCACCGAGGGGGCCAACTCTGGAAACACCATATATTTT. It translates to CASTEGANSGNTIYF.

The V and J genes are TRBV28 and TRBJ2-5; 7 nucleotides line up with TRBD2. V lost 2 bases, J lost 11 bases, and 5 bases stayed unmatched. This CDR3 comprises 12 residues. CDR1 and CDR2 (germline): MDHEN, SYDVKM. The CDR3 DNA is TGTGCCAGCAGTTTAATAGCGGGCCGACAGTACTTC. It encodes CASSLIAGRQYF. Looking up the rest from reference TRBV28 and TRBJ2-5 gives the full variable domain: DVKVTQSSRYLVKRTGEKVFLECVQDMDHENMFWYRQDPGLGLRLIYFSYDVKMKEKGDIPEGYSVSREKKERFSLILESASTNQTSMYLCASSLIAGRQYFGPGTRLLVL.

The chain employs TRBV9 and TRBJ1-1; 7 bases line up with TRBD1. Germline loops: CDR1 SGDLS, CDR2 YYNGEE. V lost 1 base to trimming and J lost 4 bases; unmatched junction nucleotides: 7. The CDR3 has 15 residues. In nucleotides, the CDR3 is TGTGCCAGCAGCGTATGGGAACAGGGGACCACTGAAGCTTTCTTT. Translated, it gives CASSVWEQGTTEAFF.

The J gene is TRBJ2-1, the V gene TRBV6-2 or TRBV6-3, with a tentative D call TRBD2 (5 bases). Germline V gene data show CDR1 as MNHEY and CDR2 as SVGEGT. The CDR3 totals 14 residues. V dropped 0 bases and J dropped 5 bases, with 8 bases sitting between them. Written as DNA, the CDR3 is TGTGCCAGCAGTTACTCTACTAGTAACAATGAGCAGTTCTTC. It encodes CASSYSTSNNEQFF.